The clone carrying this T cell receptor beta chain was observed a handful of times. Preparation of the TCRbeta library involved a method that used unique molecular identifiers. TCRdb fed the PCR reads into MiXCR, producing one record per CDR3 protein. This table has 490,000 or so distinct CDR3 sequences, around 12% appearing once. These data belong to a study of T-cell reconstitution after alpha-beta-depleted transplantation in children. This sample comprised PBMCs from the stem cell graft donor, obtained from the stem cell graft. The source is a human donor who donated a stem cell graft to a child with combined immunodeficiency.

The CDR3: CAAGKQGANNEQFF. CDR3 nucleotide sequence: TGTGCCGCCGGGAAACAGGGGGCCAACAATGAGCAGTTCTTC. The rearrangement uses TRBV18 and TRBJ2-1; 9 nucleotides line up with TRBD1. Losses at the gene ends were 11 bases for V and 5 bases for J; bases not matched to a gene: 10. The CDR3 has 14 amino acids. The germline V gene encodes CDR1 KGHSH and CDR2 LQKENI.